The 17 T cell receptor beta chains given below trace back to one sample, sequenced in a study of Graves' ophthalmopathy and Graves' hyperthyroidism. The study amplified TCR beta CDR3 regions using RNA transcripts. HTBI-primed first-round RT-PCR preceded second-round multiplex PCR. In TCRdb, the multiplex PCR reads were re-called with MiXCR into one record per CDR3 protein. The data contain over a million distinct CDR3 sequences, 35% to 40% of them singletons. The sample consisted of peripheral blood or thyroid tissue (not recorded which). All receptors derive from an adult man with Graves' hyperthyroidism.

The table lists this clonotype with many counts. The DNA for the CDR3 is TGTGCCAGCAGCTTAGTAGGGGTTACTGTTGGGTCTTTCTTT. This encodes CASSLVGVTVGSFF. The chain links TRBV11-2 to TRBJ1-1; possibly TRBD1 for D (5 bases). Trimming left V 1 base short and J 12 bases short, with 18 bases between. Germline V CDR1 and CDR2: SGHAT, FQNNGV. This CDR3 is built from 14 residues.

This chain links TRBV29-1 with TRBJ2-2; the match to TRBD2 covers 7 bases. The CDR3 has 15 residues. V trimming: 6 bases; J trimming: 2 bases; junction bases outside the gene matches: 9. Germline CDR1 reads SQVTM; CDR2 reads ANQGSEA. CDR3 nucleotide sequence: TGCAGCGTGGGATTGGGCGGGAGAAACACCGGGGAGCTGTTTTTT. Its protein is CSVGLGGRNTGELFF.

This chain connects TRBV7-2 to TRBJ2-2, with TRBD2 identical over 8 bases. Germline V lookup: CDR1 SGHTA, CDR2 FQGNSA. The ends lost 1 base at V and 4 bases at J; junction bases unmatched: 5. The CDR3 consists of 16 residues. The CDR3 here is CASSLEPAGVTGELFF. CDR3 DNA sequence: TGTGCCAGCAGCTTAGAACCAGCGGGAGTCACCGGGGAGCTGTTTTTT.

In the case of this clonotype: A much larger clone sits a single nucleotide away, making a read error possible. The rearrangement uses TRBV4-1 and TRBJ1-2, with D hard to call. Germline V gives CDR1 MGHRA, CDR2 YSYEKL. This CDR3 region has 14 residues. The CDR3 DNA is TGCGCCAGCAGCCATCTCCCCCAAGGTGATGGCTGCACCTTC. Protein: CASSHLPQGDGCTF.

The V gene is TRBV10-2, the J gene TRBJ1-5, with D possibly being TRBD1 (6 bases). CDR1 and CDR2 (germline): WSHSY, SAAADI. V shed 2 bases and J shed 1 base, with 12 bases lying between them. The CDR3 totals 16 residues. CDR3 sequence (DNA): TGCGCCAGCAGTGAGCCGGGACACTCAAGCAATCAGCCCCAGCATTTT. Protein product: CASSEPGHSSNQPQHF.

This clonotype was seen repeatedly, ten times or more. V usage is TRBV4-3 and J usage is TRBJ1-2, with 10 bases aligning to TRBD1. This CDR3 is built from 15 residues. Looked up from germline, CDR1 is LGHNA and CDR2 is YSLEER. V shed 0 bases, J shed 8 bases, and the junction held 6 bases outside the gene matches. CDR3 sequence: CASSQEGTGVDGYTF. CDR3 DNA sequence: TGCGCCAGCAGCCAAGAGGGGACAGGGGTCGACGGCTACACCTTC.

This clonotype was counted at least ten times. This chain uses TRBV20-1 with TRBJ1-5; D remains unclear. Trimming shortened V by 2 bases and J by 5 bases, and 13 bases separated the two germline ends. The germline CDR1 and CDR2 sequences are DFQATT and SNEGSKA (reference sequence). The CDR3 covers 14 residues. CDR3 in DNA: TGCAGTGCTAGATGGCCAGACCCTTATCAGCCCCAGCATTTT. This sequence encodes CSARWPDPYQPQHF.

The chain couples TRBV5-5 to TRBJ2-7, with TRBD1 matching 9 bases. The length of the CDR3 is 13 residues. The germline V gene encodes CDR1 SGHKS and CDR2 YYEKEE (reference sequence). With V trimmed by 2 bases and J by 7 bases, 4 bases remained unmatched. The CDR3 nucleotides read TGTGCCAGCAGCTTTAAGGACAGGGGTGAGCAGTACTTC. It yields the protein CASSFKDRGEQYF.

V and J are TRBV6-5 and TRBJ2-5, with 12 bases lining up with TRBD1. CDR1 MNHEY and CDR2 SVGAGI come from the germline V gene. V shed 6 bases, J shed 3 bases, and the junction held 5 bases outside the gene matches. The CDR3 contains 15 residues. The CDR3 spells CASSLGQGAEETQYF. CDR3 sequence (DNA): TGTGCCAGCAGCTTGGGACAGGGGGCCGAAGAGACCCAGTACTTC.

This clonotype has more than one count but fewer than ten. The chain combines TRBV12-3 or TRBV12-4 with TRBJ1-5, with 9 bases identical to TRBD1. With V trimmed by 0 bases and J by 5 bases, 5 bases remained unmatched. The CDR3 contains 16 residues. This CDR3 is CASSLAGTGSHQPQHF. CDR3 bases: TGTGCCAGCAGTTTAGCAGGGACAGGGAGTCATCAGCCCCAGCATTTT.

This clonotype was seen repeatedly, ten times or more. The rearrangement joins TRBV4-1 to TRBJ1-2; D not resolved. This CDR3 contains 17 residues. CDR1 and CDR2 (germline): MGHRA, YSYEKL. Trimming cost V 1 base and J 2 bases, with 17 bases left between them. The CDR3 DNA sequence: TGCGCCAGCAGCCAAGCCTCGGGCGGGGTTGTGAACTATGGCTACACCTTC. Protein product: CASSQASGGVVNYGYTF.

About this clonotype itself: This sequence may be a read error, since a much larger clone differs from it by one base. In DNA form, the CDR3 reads TGTGCCAGTAGTAAGGGACGCTGGAATACGGAGACCCAGTACTTC. Its protein is CASSKGRWNTETQYF. This chain connects TRBV19 to TRBJ2-5; D may correspond to TRBD1 or TRBD2 (5 bases each). The CDR3 loop spans 15 amino acids. Germline-derived CDR1 and CDR2 are LNHDA and SQIVND (reference sequence). Trimming cost V 4 bases and J 5 bases, with 17 bases left between them.

This clonotype appeared a single time. The chain couples TRBV7-9 to TRBJ1-2, with a weak D call TRBD1 (5 bases). The V gene's germline CDR1 is SEHNR and CDR2 FQNEAQ (reference sequence). V lost 2 bases to trimming and J lost 8 bases, with 18 bases between them. This CDR3 region has 15 residues. The CDR3 coding sequence is TGTGCCAGCAGCTTATCTACAGGATGGGGTAAGGGCTACACCTTC. Residues: CASSLSTGWGKGYTF.

The sample holds a few counts of this clonotype. The chain combines TRBV4-3 with TRBJ1-5; tentatively, D is TRBD1 (5 bases). This CDR3 region has 14 residues. V was pared by 4 bases and J by 5 bases, with 12 bases between. Germline V gives CDR1 LGHNA, CDR2 YSLEER. For the CDR3, the DNA is TGCGCCAGCAGCCTTTCGGGGGATCATCAGCCCCAGCATTTT. Amino acid sequence: CASSLSGDHQPQHF.

This clonotype was recorded at least ten times. The chain carries TRBV10-2 and TRBJ2-5, with D perhaps matching TRBD2 (6 bases). Germline assignment: CDR1 WSHSY and CDR2 SAAADI. The CDR3 runs 17 residues. V was shortened by 3 bases and J by 1 base, with 18 bases between the two germline ends. CDR3 sequence reads: CASSELGASAFQETQYF. DNA of the CDR3: TGCGCCAGCAGTGAACTGGGTGCTAGCGCGTTCCAAGAGACCCAGTACTTC.

This clonotype was seen many times. The V gene is TRBV20-1, the J gene TRBJ2-7; 7 positions match TRBD1. The CDR3 contains 12 residues. Germline CDR1 and CDR2: DFQATT and SNEGSKA (reference sequence). V lost 6 bases to trimming and J lost 5 bases; unmatched junction nucleotides: 7. CDR3: CSAADRTDEQYF. DNA for the CDR3: TGCAGTGCCGCGGACAGGACGGACGAGCAGTACTTC.

The gene calls are TRBV19 and TRBJ2-2; TRBD1 might be the D (6 bases). Germline V CDR1 and CDR2: LNHDA, SQIVND (reference sequence). The ends were cut back, 9 bases at V and 1 base at J, with 18 bases in the middle. The CDR3 extends over 16 amino acids. CDR3 loop: CASTTESTGNTGELFF. The CDR3 bases are TGTGCCAGCACAACTGAATCGACAGGGAACACCGGGGAGCTGTTTTTT.